This T cell receptor (beta chain) was observed in a study of radiation and T cells in renal cell carcinoma. Study at large: Nephrectomy followed 15 Gy stereotactic body radiation by 4 weeks. Study results and caveats: Top tumor clonotypes rose in blood 2 weeks post-radiation, then contracted.

As to time point: blood 2 weeks post-SBRT. Treatment reported: 15 Gy SBRT to primary tumor, nephrectomy 4 weeks later. The patient's renal cell carcinoma had clear cell pathology. The repertoire was sequenced with immunoSEQ multiplex PCR; TCRdb's copy has only in-frame clones and lacks some. The data hold some 120,000 clones, with roughly 77% observed a single time. With respect to this clone: Its antigen is as yet unknown. Mismatch with germline at one junction end may stem from a read error.

CDR1 is MDHEN, CDR2 SYDVKM, per germline. The CDR3 contains 16 residues. This material consisted of blood, taken from a patient whose treatment included radiotherapy and nephrectomy. This chain joins TRBV28 and TRBJ1-5, with D perhaps matching TRBD1 (5 bases). This TCR came from a woman aged 60 to 75 with renal cell carcinoma. The CDR3, as DNA: TGTGCCAGCAATTTAAGATCCGGGGGTTACAATCAGCCCCAGCATTTT. It is translated as CASNLRSGGYNQPQHF.